The T cell receptor (beta chain) described here comes from a study of cytomegalovirus exposure and HLA in healthy donors. Study findings and constraints: The authors enumerated roughly 180 TCR beta chains as linked to cytomegalovirus. Earlier results showed most TCR beta V segments being productive about 87% or about 30% of the time. Among TCR beta chains of equal frequency, HLA-associated ones were more clonally expanded in a later analysis.

60 Vbeta and 13 Jbeta primers were used in PCR. TCRdb keeps only in-frame clones here, not all; method: immunoSEQ multiplex PCR. The sample shows around 150,000 clones, roughly three quarters of them seen only once. The germline gives CDR1 MNHEY, CDR2 SVGAGI. This CDR3 comprises 16 residues. The J segment lost 2 bases and the V segment lost 2 bases, leaving 8 bases of the junction unmatched. Concerning this clone itself: Its antigen remains unidentified.

The origin of this receptor is a male donor in good health and CMV-seropositive. J is TRBJ2-5 and V is TRBV6-5, with 7 nucleotides matching TRBD2. The sample was PBMCs. The CDR3, as DNA: TGTGCCAGCAGTTACCGCTGGGAGGGCCCTCAAGAGACCCAGTACTTC. It specifies CASSYRWEGPQETQYF.